Detailed here is one T cell receptor (beta chain). The authors' processing: From reference gene primer amplification, estimates of nucleated cell counts were derived. Measured with immunoSEQ multiplex PCR; TCRdb has only the in-frame clones, and not every one. From that table come the V and J calls and clone size; the DNA was used to work out D and trimming. Here the sample spans some 400,000 clones, under 90% being singletons. This specimen comes from a study of blood T cell repertoires in COVID-19. Study overall: Acute and convalescent COVID-19 specimens originated in the United States, Italy and Spain. PBMCs, B-cell-depleted T cells, or T cells were the source of the cDNA or gDNA that made up the material.

Participant-given clinical history determined each cohort assignment. The CDR3 has 15 residues. Deletions cut 3 bases from V and 4 bases from J, with 16 bases between. Germline CDR1 SGDLS, CDR2 YYNGEE. Sample: PBMCs or T cells enriched from blood (not recorded which). This receptor was identified in a woman aged 25 to 45 who had recovered from COVID-19. The chain is built from TRBV9 and TRBJ1-2; a weak D match, TRBD1 (5 bases). DNA of the CDR3: TGTGCCAGCAGCGACACGATCGGGGGGGGCTATGGCTACACCTTC. It encodes CASSDTIGGGYGYTF.